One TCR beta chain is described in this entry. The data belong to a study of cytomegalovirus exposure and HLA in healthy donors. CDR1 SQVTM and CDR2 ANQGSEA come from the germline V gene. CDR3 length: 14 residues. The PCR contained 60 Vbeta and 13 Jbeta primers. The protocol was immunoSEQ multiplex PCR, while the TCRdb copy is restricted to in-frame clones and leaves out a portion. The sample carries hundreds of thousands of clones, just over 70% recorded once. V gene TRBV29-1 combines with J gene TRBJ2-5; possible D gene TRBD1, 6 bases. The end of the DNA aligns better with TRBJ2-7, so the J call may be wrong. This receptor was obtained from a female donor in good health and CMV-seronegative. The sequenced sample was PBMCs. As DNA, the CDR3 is TGCAGCGTTGAAGTTCAGGGGAGCGAGAACGAGCAGTACTTC. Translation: CSVEVQGSENEQYF.